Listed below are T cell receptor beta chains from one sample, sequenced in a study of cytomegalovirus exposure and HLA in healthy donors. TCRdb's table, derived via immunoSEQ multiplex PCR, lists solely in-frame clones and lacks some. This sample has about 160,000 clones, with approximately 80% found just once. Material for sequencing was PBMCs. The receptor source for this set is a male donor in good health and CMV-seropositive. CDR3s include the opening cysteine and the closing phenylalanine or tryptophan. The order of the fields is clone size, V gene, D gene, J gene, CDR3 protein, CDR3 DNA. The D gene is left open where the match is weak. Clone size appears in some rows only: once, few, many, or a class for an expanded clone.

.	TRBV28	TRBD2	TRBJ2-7	CASSLRASGNYEQYF	TGTGCCAGCAGTTTAAGGGCTAGCGGGAACTACGAGCAGTACTTC
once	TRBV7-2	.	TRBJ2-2	CASSPQAAGIPGELFF	TGTGCCAGCAGCCCCCAGGCCGCGGGAATCCCCGGGGAGCTGTTTTTT
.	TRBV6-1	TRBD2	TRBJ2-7	CASSETSGGAYEQYF	TGTGCCAGCAGTGAAACTAGCGGGGGGGCCTACGAGCAGTACTTC
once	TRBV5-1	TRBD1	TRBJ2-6	CASSPEGGRGFSGANVLTF	TGCGCCAGCAGCCCCGAAGGGGGCAGGGGATTCTCTGGGGCCAACGTCCTGACTTTC
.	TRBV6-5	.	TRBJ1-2	CASSYNTIGVCGYTF	TGTGCCAGCAGTTACAACACTATCGGGGTCTGTGGCTACACCTTC
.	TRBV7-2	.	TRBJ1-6	CASSLVSGGEKPLHF	TGTGCCAGCAGCTTAGTAAGTGGGGGGGAGAAACCCCTCCACTTT
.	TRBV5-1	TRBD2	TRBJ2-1	CASRSGVNGEQFF	TGCGCCAGCAGAAGCGGGGTTAACGGTGAGCAGTTCTTC
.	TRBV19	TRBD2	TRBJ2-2	CASSIRGGTGELFF	TGTGCCAGTAGTATACGGGGGGGCACCGGGGAGCTGTTTTTT
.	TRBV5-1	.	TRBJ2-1	CASRTGTPNEQFF	TGCGCCAGCAGAACCGGGACTCCCAATGAGCAGTTCTTC
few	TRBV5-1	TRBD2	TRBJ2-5	CASSLLAGGPTRTETQYF	TGCGCCAGCAGCTTACTAGCGGGGGGGCCCACACGGACAGAGACCCAGTACTTC
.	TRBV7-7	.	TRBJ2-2	CASSLAPGTGELFF	TGTGCCAGCAGCTTAGCCCCGGGGACCGGGGAGCTGTTTTTT
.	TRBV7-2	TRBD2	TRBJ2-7	CASSLLAAGGGYEQYF	TGTGCCAGCAGCTTGTTAGCGGCGGGAGGTGGATACGAGCAGTACTTC
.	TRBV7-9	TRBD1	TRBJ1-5	CASSGTGNQPQHF	TGTGCCAGCAGCGGGACAGGGAATCAGCCCCAGCATTTT
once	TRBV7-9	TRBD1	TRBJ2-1	CASSLAMGQAYNEQFF	TGTGCCAGCAGCTTAGCTATGGGACAGGCCTACAATGAGCAGTTCTTC
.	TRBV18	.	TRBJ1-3	CASSPYGGASGNTIYF	TGTGCCAGCTCACCCTACGGGGGGGCCTCTGGAAACACCATATATTTT
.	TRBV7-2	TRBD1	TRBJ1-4	CASSQRQGYATNEKLFF	TGTGCCAGCAGCCAGCGACAGGGGTATGCAACTAATGAAAAACTGTTTTTT
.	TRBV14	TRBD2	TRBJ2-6	CASSQIAGGPSGANVLTF	TGTGCCAGCAGCCAAATAGCGGGAGGTCCTTCTGGGGCCAACGTCCTGACTTTC
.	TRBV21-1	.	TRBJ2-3	CATRLAEPSHTQYF	TGTGCCACCAGACTAGCGGAGCCCTCCCATACGCAGTATTTT
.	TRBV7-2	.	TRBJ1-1	CASSLAGLGTEAFF	TGTGCCAGCAGCCTGGCAGGGTTAGGCACTGAAGCTTTCTTT
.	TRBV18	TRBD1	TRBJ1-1	CASSPKDRGDTEAFF	TGTGCCAGCTCACCGAAGGACAGGGGGGACACTGAAGCTTTCTTT
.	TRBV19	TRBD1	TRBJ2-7	CASTPGQGGYEQYF	TGTGCCAGTACACCTGGACAGGGGGGTTACGAGCAGTACTTC
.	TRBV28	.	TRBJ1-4	CASCDLAANEKLFF	TGTGCCAGCTGTGATCTAGCGGCTAATGAAAAACTGTTTTTT
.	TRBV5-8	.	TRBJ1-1	CASRALAGTEAFF	TGTGCCAGCAGGGCCTTGGCGGGGACTGAAGCTTTCTTT
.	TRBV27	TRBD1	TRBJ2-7	CASSLGPGQAPHEQYF	TGTGCCAGCAGTTTAGGGCCGGGACAGGCCCCCCACGAGCAGTACTTC
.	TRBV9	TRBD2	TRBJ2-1	CASSVVAGENEQFF	TGTGCCAGCAGCGTAGTGGCGGGAGAGAATGAGCAGTTCTTC
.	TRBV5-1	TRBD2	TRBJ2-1	CASTRLAGGMSSYNEQFF	TGCGCCAGCACCAGACTAGCGGGAGGGATGAGCTCCTACAATGAGCAGTTCTTC
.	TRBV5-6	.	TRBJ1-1	CASSLFGTPREGTEAFF	TGTGCCAGCAGCCTCTTCGGGACACCGCGGGAGGGGACTGAAGCTTTCTTT
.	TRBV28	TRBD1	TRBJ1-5	CAAFDRGSGNQPQHF	TGTGCCGCTTTTGACAGGGGGTCTGGCAATCAGCCCCAGCATTTT
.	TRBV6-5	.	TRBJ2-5	CASSSPSGRRGETQYF	TGTGCCAGCAGTTCCCCCTCTGGGAGAAGGGGGGAGACCCAGTACTTC
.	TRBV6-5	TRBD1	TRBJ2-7	CASSYSRQGTYEQYF	TGTGCCAGCAGTTACTCGAGACAGGGGACCTACGAGCAGTACTTC
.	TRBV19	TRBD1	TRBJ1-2	CASSSGQGARGGYGYTF	TGTGCCAGTAGTTCCGGACAGGGGGCTCGCGGCGGCTATGGCTACACCTTC
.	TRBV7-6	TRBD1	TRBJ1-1	CASSYGQGEAFF	TGTGCCAGCAGCTACGGACAGGGTGAAGCTTTCTTT
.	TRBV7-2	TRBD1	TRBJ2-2	CASSSLRGLTGELFF	TGTGCCAGCAGCTCATTAAGGGGGCTCACCGGGGAGCTGTTTTTT
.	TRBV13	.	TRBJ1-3	CASSQRDSGNTIYF	TGTGCCAGCAGCCAGAGGGACTCTGGAAACACCATATATTTT
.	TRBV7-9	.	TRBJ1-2	CASSYGTDYGYTF	TGTGCCAGCAGCTATGGAACAGACTATGGCTACACCTTC
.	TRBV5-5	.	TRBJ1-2	CASSPGSRANYGYTF	TGTGCCAGCAGCCCGGGGTCGAGAGCTAACTATGGCTACACCTTC
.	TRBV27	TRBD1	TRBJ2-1	CASSLQGAPEQFF	TGTGCCAGCAGTTTACAGGGGGCGCCTGAGCAGTTCTTC
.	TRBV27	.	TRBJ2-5	CASRNRGGETQYF	TGTGCCAGCAGAAACAGGGGGGGAGAGACCCAGTACTTC
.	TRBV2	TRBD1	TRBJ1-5	CASRTGQGPASPQHF	TGTGCCAGCAGGACTGGACAGGGGCCGGCTTCTCCCCAGCATTTT
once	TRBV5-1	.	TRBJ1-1	CASSSGLGGLRTEAFF	TGCGCCAGCAGCTCAGGTTTGGGGGGGCTTAGGACTGAAGCTTTCTTT
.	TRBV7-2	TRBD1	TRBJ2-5	CASSTTGSEVETQYF	TGTGCCAGCAGCACGACAGGGAGTGAGGTGGAGACCCAGTACTTC
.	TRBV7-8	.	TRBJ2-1	CASSSMTGITYNEQFF	TGTGCCAGCAGCAGTATGACGGGGATTACCTACAATGAGCAGTTCTTC
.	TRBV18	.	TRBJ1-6	CASSPREVGSASPLHF	TGTGCCAGCTCCCCTAGGGAGGTAGGCTCGGCTTCACCCCTCCACTTT
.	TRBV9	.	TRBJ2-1	CASSSGNLHNEQFF	TGTGCCAGCAGCTCCGGGAACCTCCACAATGAGCAGTTCTTC
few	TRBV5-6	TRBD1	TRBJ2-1	CASSLRDRSYNEQFF	TGTGCCAGCAGCTTGCGGGACAGGTCTTACAATGAGCAGTTCTTC
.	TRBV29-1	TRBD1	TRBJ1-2	CSVEPPDRVYGYTF	TGCAGCGTTGAACCCCCGGACAGGGTCTATGGCTACACCTTC
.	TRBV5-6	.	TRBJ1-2	CASSSDNFYGYTF	TGTGCCAGCAGCTCGGACAACTTCTATGGCTACACCTTC
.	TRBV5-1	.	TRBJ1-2	CASSFTVANYGYTF	TGCGCCAGCAGCTTTACAGTAGCTAACTATGGCTACACCTTC
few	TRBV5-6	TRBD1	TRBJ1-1	CASSSGTGGRNTEAFF	TGTGCCAGCAGCAGCGGGACAGGGGGCCGGAACACTGAAGCTTTCTTT
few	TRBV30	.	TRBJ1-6	CAWSSVGLGSPLHF	TGTGCCTGGAGTTCCGTTGGTCTGGGCTCACCCCTCCACTTT
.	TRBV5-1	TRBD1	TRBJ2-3	CASRQGQETDTQYF	TGCGCCAGCAGACAGGGACAGGAGACGGATACGCAGTATTTT
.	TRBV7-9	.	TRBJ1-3	CASSFNRASGNTIYF	TGTGCCAGCAGCTTTAACAGGGCCTCTGGAAACACCATATATTTT
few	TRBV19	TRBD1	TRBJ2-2	CASSMTGLNTGELFF	TGTGCCAGTAGTATGACAGGGCTCAACACCGGGGAGCTGTTTTTT
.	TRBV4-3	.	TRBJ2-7	CASSQESRGWYEQYF	TGCGCCAGCAGCCAAGAATCCAGGGGTTGGTACGAGCAGTACTTC
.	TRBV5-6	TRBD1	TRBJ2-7	CASSLPRQGSYEQYF	TGTGCCAGCAGCCTTCCTCGACAGGGTTCGTACGAGCAGTACTTC
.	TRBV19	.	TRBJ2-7	CASSIGTTGSYEQYF	TGTGCCAGTAGTATCGGGACAACGGGGTCCTACGAGCAGTACTTC
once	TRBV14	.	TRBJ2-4	CASSQDYGSGRNIQYF	TGTGCCAGCAGCCAAGATTACGGGAGCGGAAGAAACATTCAGTACTTC
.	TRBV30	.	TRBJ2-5	CAWSEGQETQYF	TGTGCCTGGAGCGAGGGCCAAGAGACCCAGTACTTC
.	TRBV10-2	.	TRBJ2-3	CASSGIQGTDTQYF	TGCGCCAGCAGTGGCATACAGGGAACAGATACGCAGTATTTT